This TCR beta chain was profiled in a study of blood T cell repertoires in COVID-19. Study as a whole: Spain, Italy and the United States supplied samples that represented acute and convalescent COVID-19. PBMCs, B-cell-depleted T cells, or T cells provided the cDNA or gDNA that made up the material.

In the original workflow: By means of reference gene primer amplification, nucleated cell counts were estimated. Method: immunoSEQ multiplex PCR; TCRdb's copy keeps in-frame clones and lacks some. The V and J calls and clone size are taken from that table; D and trimming were inferred from the DNA. The repertoire includes fewer than 350,000 clones, roughly 79% of them detected once, and around 3% sits in the top ten. The trim removed 2 bases at V and 9 bases at J, leaving 7 bases unmatched. The CDR3 extends over 15 amino acids. In germline, CDR1 is SGDLS, CDR2 YYNGEE. The genes are TRBV9 and TRBJ1-6; 8 nucleotides match TRBD1. The sequenced material came from peripheral blood. The TCR was taken from a woman aged 60 to 75 with active or convalescent COVID-19. The CDR3 loop is CASSVGDRGVSPLHF. CDR3 nucleotide sequence: TGTGCCAGCAGCGTCGGAGACAGGGGAGTTTCACCCCTCCACTTT.